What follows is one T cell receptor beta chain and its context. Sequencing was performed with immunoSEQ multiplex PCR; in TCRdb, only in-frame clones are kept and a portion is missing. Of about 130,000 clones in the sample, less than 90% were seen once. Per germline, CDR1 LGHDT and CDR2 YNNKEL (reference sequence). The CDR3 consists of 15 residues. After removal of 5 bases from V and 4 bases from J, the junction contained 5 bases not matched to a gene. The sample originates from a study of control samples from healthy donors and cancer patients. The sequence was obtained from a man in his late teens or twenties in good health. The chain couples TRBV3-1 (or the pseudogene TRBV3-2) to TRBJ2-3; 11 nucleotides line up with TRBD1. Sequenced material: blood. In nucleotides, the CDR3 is TGTGCCAGCAGCTATAAGGGACAGGGGGCAGATACGCAGTATTTT. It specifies CASSYKGQGADTQYF.